This record looks at one T cell receptor (beta chain) sequence and its context. Its target is unknown. Repertoires were generated with immunoSEQ multiplex PCR, while TCRdb's copy carries only in-frame clones and drops some. There are about 66,000 clones in the sample; around 80% occur only once, and more than 2% lies in the top ten. The culture ran for about 11 days, and then CD4+ T cells were isolated. Each participant was administered two doses of either the BNT162b2 or the mRNA-1273 vaccine. Nucleocapsid antibodies were negative in the vaccine recipients, who had never had SARS-CoV-2 infection. A half-medium replacement with IL-2 medium was carried out on days 3 and 7. The sample belongs to a study of vaccination effects on CD4 cells after COVID-19. Overall study context: Sequencing in the ViraFEST assay came after antigen-specific CD4+ T cells had been expanded with viral peptide pools, which were used to stimulate PBMC. Samples that were drawn after vaccination came a median of 72 days after the second dose.

Sequencing was performed on CD4+ T cells from PBMCs cultured without peptide, taken after COVID-19 vaccination. This TCR was recovered from a human donor who received a COVID-19 vaccine.

The CDR3 loop is CASSLEGRGGNTIYF. CDR3 nucleotide sequence: TGCGCCAGCAGCTTGGAGGGTCGGGGTGGAAACACCATATATTTT. The genes are TRBV5-1 and TRBJ1-3; no clear D. Germline V gene sequence: CDR1 SGHRS, CDR2 YFSETQ. There are 15 residues in the CDR3. Trimming shortened V by 0 bases and J by 3 bases, and 10 bases separated the two germline ends.